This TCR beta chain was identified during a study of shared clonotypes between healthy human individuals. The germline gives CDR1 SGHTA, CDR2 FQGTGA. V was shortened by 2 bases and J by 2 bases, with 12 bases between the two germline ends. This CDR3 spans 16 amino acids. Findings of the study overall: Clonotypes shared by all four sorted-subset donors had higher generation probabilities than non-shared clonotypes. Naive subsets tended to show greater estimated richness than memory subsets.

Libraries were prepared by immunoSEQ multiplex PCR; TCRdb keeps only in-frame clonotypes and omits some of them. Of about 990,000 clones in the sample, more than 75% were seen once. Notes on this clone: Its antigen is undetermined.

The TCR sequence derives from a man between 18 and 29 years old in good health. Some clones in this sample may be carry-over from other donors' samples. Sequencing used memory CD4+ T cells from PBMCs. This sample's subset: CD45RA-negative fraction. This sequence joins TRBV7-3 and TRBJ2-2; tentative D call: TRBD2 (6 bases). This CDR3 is CASSLLPGANTGELFF. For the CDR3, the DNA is TGTGCCAGCAGCTTATTGCCGGGAGCAAACACCGGGGAGCTGTTTTTT.